These 20 T cell receptor beta chains were sequenced from one sample in a study of blood T cell repertoires in COVID-19. Only in-frame clones appear in the TCRdb table, and some are missing; sequencing was by immunoSEQ multiplex PCR. The sample carries approximately 190,000 clones, 65% to 85% recorded once. The sequencing input was peripheral blood. The receptor source for this set is a man aged 60 to 75 with active or convalescent COVID-19.

In this sample, this clone turned up many times. The chain joins TRBV6-1 to TRBJ1-2; 8 nucleotides match TRBD1. The germline V gene encodes CDR1 MNHNS and CDR2 SASEGT. V dropped 3 bases and J dropped 4; count of bases not matched to a gene: 7. The CDR3 is made up of 15 amino acids. This CDR3 reads CASSDRTGMIYGYTF. In nucleotides, the CDR3 is TGTGCCAGCAGTGACCGGACAGGGATGATCTATGGCTACACCTTC.

J is TRBJ2-1 and V is TRBV18, with D hard to call. Germline V gene data show CDR1 as KGHSH and CDR2 as LQKENI. The CDR3 contains 16 residues. V was trimmed by 0 bases and J by 5 bases, leaving 14 bases between them. The CDR3 loop is CASSPPARGANNEQFF. CDR3 DNA: TGTGCCAGCTCACCACCGGCTCGCGGAGCCAACAATGAGCAGTTCTTC.

The chain recombines TRBV28 with TRBJ1-6, with 7 nucleotides matching TRBD1. CDR3 length: 15 amino acids. Trimming cost V 6 bases and J 9 bases; bases outside gene matches: 11. Germline-derived CDR1 and CDR2 are MDHEN and SYDVKM. The CDR3 loop is CASSLRRTGGSPLHF. Here the CDR3 DNA reads TGTGCCAGCAGCCTAAGGAGGACAGGTGGTTCACCCCTCCACTTT.

The genes are TRBV2 and TRBJ2-7; D remains ambiguous. V was trimmed by 3 bases and J by 0 bases, leaving 12 bases between them. CDR1 is SNHLY and CDR2 is FYNNEI in the germline V gene. The CDR3 totals 15 residues. The CDR3 here is CASSEVARSSYEQYF. In DNA, the CDR3 is TGTGCCAGCAGTGAGGTTGCTAGGAGCTCCTACGAGCAGTACTTC.

The chain joins TRBV18 to TRBJ2-5; weak D call: TRBD2 (6 bases). The CDR3 covers 15 residues. The germline V gene encodes CDR1 KGHSH and CDR2 LQKENI. V was pared by 3 bases and J by 4 bases, with 15 bases between. The CDR3 loop reads CASSPFSGVGETQYF. The CDR3, as DNA: TGTGCCAGCTCACCCTTTTCGGGGGTTGGAGAGACCCAGTACTTC. The variable domain in full, with the rest retrieved from reference TRBV18 and TRBJ2-5, is NAGVMQNPRHLVRRRGQEARLRCSPMKGHSHVYWYRQLPEEGLKFMVYLQKENIIDESGMPKERFSAEFPKEGPSILRIQQVVRGDSAAYFCASSPFSGVGETQYFGPGTRLLVL.

DNA for the CDR3: TGTGCCAGCAGCCCGGACAGGGTGGGCAATCAGCCCCAGCATTTT. This encodes CASSPDRVGNQPQHF. The chain is built from TRBV4-2 and TRBJ1-5; 8 bases agree with TRBD1. The length of the CDR3 is 15 residues. The V segment lost 4 bases and the J segment 2 bases; nucleotides outside the gene matches: 4. CDR1 is LGHNA, CDR2 YNFKEQ, per germline.

The J gene is TRBJ1-2, the V gene TRBV6-4; D not certain. The CDR3 totals 15 residues. Germline V gene data show CDR1 as MRHNA and CDR2 as SNTAGT. The V and J ends lost 3 bases and 7 bases respectively, with 18 bases between them. The CDR3 protein is CASSEAALSVAGYTF. CDR3 sequence (DNA): TGTGCCAGCAGTGAGGCGGCCCTCAGCGTTGCTGGCTACACCTTC.

The V call is TRBV27, the J call TRBJ2-1; maybe TRBD2 (6 bases). The CDR3 is 15 amino acids. Per germline, CDR1 MNHEY and CDR2 SMNVEV (reference sequence). V was pared by 6 bases and J by 10 bases, with 22 bases between. The DNA for the CDR3 is TGTGCCAGCAGCTTGGATGGGCCGCGGGGTTGGGAGCAGTTCTTC. Translating gives CASSLDGPRGWEQFF.

V is TRBV18 and J is TRBJ2-3; D unclear. This CDR3 has 13 residues. V gave up 0 bases and J gave up 7 bases, with 8 bases separating them. CDR1 and CDR2 from the germline V gene are KGHSH and LQKENI. For the CDR3, the DNA is TGTGCCAGCTCACCACCGGCAGCGAATACGCAGTATTTT. Its translation is CASSPPAANTQYF.

V and J are TRBV10-2 and TRBJ2-5; 13 nucleotides match TRBD2. This CDR3 has 15 residues. CDR1 is WSHSY, CDR2 SAAADI, per germline. The ends lost 3 bases at V and 5 bases at J; junction bases unmatched: 3. The CDR3: CASSELAGGHETQYF. DNA for the CDR3: TGCGCCAGCAGTGAACTAGCGGGAGGGCACGAGACCCAGTACTTC.

The rearrangement joins TRBV28 to TRBJ1-5; 11 positions match TRBD1. The CDR3 consists of 15 residues. The trim removed 6 bases at V and 1 base at J, leaving 2 bases unmatched. Germline V gene sequence: CDR1 MDHEN, CDR2 SYDVKM. The CDR3 nucleotides read TGTGCCAGCAGGGGGGACAGGGGGAGCAATCAGCCCCAGCATTTT. It translates to CASRGDRGSNQPQHF. Together with reference TRBV28 and TRBJ1-5, the CDR3 gives the full variable domain: DVKVTQSSRYLVKRTGEKVFLECVQDMDHENMFWYRQDPGLGLRLIYFSYDVKMKEKGDIPEGYSVSREKKERFSLILESASTNQTSMYLCASRGDRGSNQPQHFGDGTRLSIL.

The chain has TRBV24-1 and TRBJ2-2; TRBD1 matches 9 bases. Germline CDR1 KGHDR, CDR2 SFDVKD. The J segment lost 4 bases and the V segment lost 2 bases, leaving 4 bases of the junction unmatched. This CDR3 spans 16 amino acids. The CDR3 sequence: CATSDSGQGTTGELFF. CDR3 bases: TGTGCCACCAGTGATTCCGGACAGGGGACCACCGGGGAGCTGTTTTTT.

The chain links TRBV2 to TRBJ2-7, with 8 positions matching TRBD1. Trimming cost V 7 bases and J 7 bases; bases outside gene matches: 9. Germline CDR1 reads SNHLY; CDR2 reads FYNNEI. CDR3 length: 13 amino acids. For the CDR3, the DNA is TGTGCCAGCACTCTGACAGGGGCAGGGGAGCAGTACTTC. Amino acids: CASTLTGAGEQYF.

The V and J genes are TRBV5-1 and TRBJ2-7; perhaps TRBD2 as D (7 bases). The CDR3 consists of 16 residues. V lost 4 bases and J 0 bases, leaving 17 bases between the germline ends. Germline V gene sequence: CDR1 SGHRS, CDR2 YFSETQ. The CDR3 DNA sequence: TGCGCCAGCAGCCCAAAGGGGGGGCTTCGCTCCTACGAGCAGTACTTC. It yields the protein CASSPKGGLRSYEQYF.

The V gene is TRBV18, the J gene TRBJ2-5, with D perhaps matching TRBD1 (6 bases). This CDR3 has 16 residues. From germline, CDR1 is KGHSH and CDR2 LQKENI. V lost 0 bases and J 1 base, leaving 12 bases between the germline ends. The CDR3 is CASSPPNRAFQETQYF. DNA for the CDR3: TGTGCCAGCTCACCACCGAACAGGGCATTCCAAGAGACCCAGTACTTC. Combining the CDR3 with reference TRBV18 and TRBJ2-5 gives the whole variable domain NAGVMQNPRHLVRRRGQEARLRCSPMKGHSHVYWYRQLPEEGLKFMVYLQKENIIDESGMPKERFSAEFPKEGPSILRIQQVVRGDSAAYFCASSPPNRAFQETQYFGPGTRLLVL.

V and J are TRBV11-3 and TRBJ2-1; 7 bases map to TRBD2. The V gene end was trimmed by 4 bases and the J gene end by 6 bases; junction bases not matched to a gene: 6. The CDR3 is 14 residues long. From germline, CDR1 is SGHNT and CDR2 YENEEA. The CDR3 loop reads CASSSAAGSNEQFF. DNA for the CDR3: TGTGCCAGCAGCTCCGCAGCGGGATCCAATGAGCAGTTCTTC.

The chain combines TRBV7-9 with TRBJ2-5; 7 bases agree with TRBD1. The CDR3 extends over 15 amino acids. CDR1 and CDR2 (germline): SEHNR, FQNEAQ (reference sequence). With V trimmed by 1 base and J by 5 bases, 7 bases remained unmatched. The CDR3 sequence is CASSLGQGPDETQYF. The CDR3, as DNA: TGTGCCAGCAGCTTAGGACAGGGTCCTGACGAGACCCAGTACTTC.

V usage is TRBV5-1 and J usage is TRBJ2-1, with TRBD2 matching over 12 bases. CDR1 and CDR2 (germline): SGHRS, YFSETQ. The V segment lost 0 bases and the J segment 2 bases; nucleotides outside the gene matches: 6. The CDR3 runs to 18 residues. The CDR3 loop is CASSLGRTSGNPYNEQFF. Here the CDR3 DNA reads TGCGCCAGCAGCTTGGGGAGGACTAGCGGGAACCCCTACAATGAGCAGTTCTTC.

The chain links TRBV5-1 to TRBJ2-5, with a tentative D call TRBD1 (5 bases). The CDR3 extends over 18 amino acids. The germline gives CDR1 SGHRS, CDR2 YFSETQ. The V and J ends lost 0 bases and 2 bases respectively, with 20 bases between them. The CDR3 reads CASSLGRVGAQGQETQYF. In DNA form, the CDR3 reads TGCGCCAGCAGCTTGGGAAGGGTAGGGGCCCAAGGACAAGAGACCCAGTACTTC.

J is TRBJ2-1 and V is TRBV7-3; the match to TRBD2 covers 8 bases. Losses at the gene ends were 1 base for V and 6 bases for J; bases not matched to a gene: 5. CDR3 length equals 15 residues. Germline V CDR1 and CDR2: SGHTA, FQGTGA. The CDR3 region is CASSLNSGTGNEQFF. The CDR3 nucleotides read TGTGCCAGCAGCTTAAATAGCGGGACGGGCAATGAGCAGTTCTTC.